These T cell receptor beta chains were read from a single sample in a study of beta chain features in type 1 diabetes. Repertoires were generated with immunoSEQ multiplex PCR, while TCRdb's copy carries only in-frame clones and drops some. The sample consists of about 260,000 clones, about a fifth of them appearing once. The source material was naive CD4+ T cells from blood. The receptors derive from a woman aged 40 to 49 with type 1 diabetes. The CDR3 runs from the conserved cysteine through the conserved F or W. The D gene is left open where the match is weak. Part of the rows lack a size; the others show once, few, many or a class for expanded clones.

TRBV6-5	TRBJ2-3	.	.	TGTGCCAGCAGTTACTCGATAGAATTCACAGATACGCAGTATTTT	CASSYSIEFTDTQYF
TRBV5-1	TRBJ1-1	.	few	TGCGCCAGCAGCTCTACAGGCCTAGACACTGAAGCTTTCTTT	CASSSTGLDTEAFF
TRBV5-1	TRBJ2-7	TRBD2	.	TGCGCCAGCAGCTTGGAACTAGCGGGAGGGCCGGGCGAGCAGTACTTC	CASSLELAGGPGEQYF
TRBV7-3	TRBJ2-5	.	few	TGTGCCAGGGGGACATCCCCTTGGAAGACCCAGTACTTC	CARGTSPWKTQYF
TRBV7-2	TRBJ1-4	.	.	TGTGCCAGCAGCCGCGCCCGTGCAACTAATGAAAAACTGTTTTTT	CASSRARATNEKLFF
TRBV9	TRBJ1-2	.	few	TGTGCCAGCAGCGTTTCAGGGACAACTAACTATGGCTACACCTTC	CASSVSGTTNYGYTF
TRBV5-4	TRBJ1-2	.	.	TGTGCCAGCAGCTTGGCGGGGGTCGAAGGTGGCTACACCTTC	CASSLAGVEGGYTF
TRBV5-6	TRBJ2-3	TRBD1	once	TGTGCCAGCAGCTTTGACAGGGAAGGGGATACGCAGTATTTT	CASSFDREGDTQYF
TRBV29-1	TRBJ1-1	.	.	TGCAGCGTTTTCCGGGACACTGAAGCTTTCTTT	CSVFRDTEAFF
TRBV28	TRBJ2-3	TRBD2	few	TGTGCCAGCAGTTTATATAGCGGGGGCACAGATACGCAGTATTTT	CASSLYSGGTDTQYF
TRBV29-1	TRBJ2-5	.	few	TGCAGCGTTTCCGGGACTCAAGCGTTAGAGACCCAGTACTTC	CSVSGTQALETQYF
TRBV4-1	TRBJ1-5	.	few	TGCGCCAGCAGCCGCCCGGGAAGTGGCAATCAGCCCCAGCATTTT	CASSRPGSGNQPQHF
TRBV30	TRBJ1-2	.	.	TGTGCCTGGGGCCAGGGGAACCACTATGGCTACACCTTC	CAWGQGNHYGYTF
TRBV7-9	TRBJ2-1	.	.	TGTGCCAGCAGCTTAAAGGAGGGACTCTACAATGAGCAGTTCTTC	CASSLKEGLYNEQFF
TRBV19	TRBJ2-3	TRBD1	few	TGTGCCACCCAGGGCTACGGACAGGGAACAGATACGCAGTATTTT	CATQGYGQGTDTQYF
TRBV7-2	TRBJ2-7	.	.	TGTGCCAGCAGCTTAATTGGCAGCGGGCCTTCCTACGAGCAGTACTTC	CASSLIGSGPSYEQYF
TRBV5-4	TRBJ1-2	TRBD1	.	TGTGCCAGCAGCTTGGATCAGGGGGACTATGGCTACACCTTC	CASSLDQGDYGYTF
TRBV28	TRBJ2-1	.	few	TGTGCCAGCAGTAACTTGTACAATGAGCAGTTCTTC	CASSNLYNEQFF
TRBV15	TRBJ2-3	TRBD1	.	TGTGCCACCAGTCAGGGGGTTCAAGATACGCAGTATTTT	CATSQGVQDTQYF
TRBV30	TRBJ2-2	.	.	TGTGCCTGGACCCTATTTGCGGGGGAGCTGTTTTTT	CAWTLFAGELFF
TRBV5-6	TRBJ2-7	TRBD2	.	TGTGCCAGCGGCGATAGCGGGAGCTCCTACGAGCAGTACTTC	CASGDSGSSYEQYF
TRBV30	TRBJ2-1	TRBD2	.	TGTGCCTGGAGTCCTACCCGGACTAGCGGGAGTTATGAGCAGTTCTTC	CAWSPTRTSGSYEQFF
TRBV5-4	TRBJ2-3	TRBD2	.	TGTGCCAGCAGCTTAACGGGACTAACCACAGATACGCAGTATTTT	CASSLTGLTTDTQYF
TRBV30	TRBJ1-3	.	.	TGTGCCTGGAGTGGGGGAGGATTCGTCTCTGGAAACACCATATATTTT	CAWSGGGFVSGNTIYF
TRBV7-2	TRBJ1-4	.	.	TGTGCCAGCAGCCTCGACAGAGAAAAACTGTTTTTT	CASSLDREKLFF
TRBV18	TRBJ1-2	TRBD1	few	TGTGCCAGCTCATCAGACAGGGGCAGCGGCTACACCTTC	CASSSDRGSGYTF
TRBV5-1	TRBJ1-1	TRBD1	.	TGCGCCAGCAGCTCCCAGGGACAGGGGGACACTGAAGCTTTCTTT	CASSSQGQGDTEAFF
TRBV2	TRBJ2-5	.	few	TGTGCCAGCAGGACCGGGGTAGGCGAGACCCAGTACTTC	CASRTGVGETQYF
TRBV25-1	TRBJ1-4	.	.	TGTGCCAGCAGTGCTGCACAGGTTACAACTAATGAAAAACTGTTTTTT	CASSAAQVTTNEKLFF
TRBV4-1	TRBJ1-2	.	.	TGCGCCAGCAGCCAAGATCGGGGAGCCTCTTATGGCTACACCTTC	CASSQDRGASYGYTF
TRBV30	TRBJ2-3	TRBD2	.	TGTGCCTGGAGTGTACTAGCGGGAGGGGTTACAGATACGCAGTATTTT	CAWSVLAGGVTDTQYF
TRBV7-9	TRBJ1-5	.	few	TGTGCCAGCAGCGCAGACAGGTCGATGGGTCAGCCCCAGCATTTT	CASSADRSMGQPQHF
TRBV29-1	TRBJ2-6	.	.	TGCAGCGTTGGCGGGACTGGGGCCAACGTCCTGACTTTC	CSVGGTGANVLTF
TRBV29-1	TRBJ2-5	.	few	TGCAGCGGGGTGGAGGGACAAGAGACCCAGTACTTC	CSGVEGQETQYF
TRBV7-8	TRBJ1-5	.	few	TGTGCCAGCAGCTTCCGGGGTGAGGGCAATCAGCCCCAGCATTTT	CASSFRGEGNQPQHF
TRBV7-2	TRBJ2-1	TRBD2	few	TGTGCCAGCAGTCCCGGGAGGGCCGTCGGCAATGAGCAGTTCTTC	CASSPGRAVGNEQFF
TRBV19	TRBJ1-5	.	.	TGTGCCAGTAGTATAGTTGCGGGGCTAGGAAAGGCCCAGCATTTT	CASSIVAGLGKAQHF
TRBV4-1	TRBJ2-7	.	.	TGCGCCAGCAGCCAAGATGAGGGCCCCTACGAGCAGTACTTC	CASSQDEGPYEQYF
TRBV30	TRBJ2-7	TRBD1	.	TGTGCCTGGGGGAGGGGGACAGGGTCCTACGAGCAGTACTTC	CAWGRGTGSYEQYF
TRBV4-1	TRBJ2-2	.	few	TGCGCCAGCAGCCTGTGGACAGCGCGGCTTAACACCGGGGAGCTGTTTTTT	CASSLWTARLNTGELFF
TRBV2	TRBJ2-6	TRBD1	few	TGTGCCAGCAGCGCAGGGACAGGTGGGGCGGGGGCCAACGTCCTGACTTTC	CASSAGTGGAGANVLTF
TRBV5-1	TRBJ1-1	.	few	TGCGCCAGCAGTACCGGGACACTGAACACTGAAGCTTTCTTT	CASSTGTLNTEAFF
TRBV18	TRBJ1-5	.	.	TGTGCCAGCTCGTTTCGTACAGGTAGCAATCAGCCCCAGCATTTT	CASSFRTGSNQPQHF
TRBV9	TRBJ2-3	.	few	TGTGCCAGCAGCGTAATCGGCGGCCCCACAGATACGCAGTATTTT	CASSVIGGPTDTQYF
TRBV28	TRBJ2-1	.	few	TGTGCCAGCAGTACACGACAGGGAGGTGAGCAGTTCTTC	CASSTRQGGEQFF
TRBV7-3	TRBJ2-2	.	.	TGTGCCAGCAGCTTAACAGCGGGGGAGCTGTTTTTT	CASSLTAGELFF
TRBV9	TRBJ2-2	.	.	TGTGCCAGCAGCGTAGATTATAACACCGGGGAGCTGTTTTTT	CASSVDYNTGELFF
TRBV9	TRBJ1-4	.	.	TGTGCCAGCAGCGTAGATGCACTAAATGAAAAACTGTTTTTT	CASSVDALNEKLFF
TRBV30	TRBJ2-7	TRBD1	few	TGTGCCTGGCAGGGGGCCCCCTACGAGCAGTACTTC	CAWQGAPYEQYF
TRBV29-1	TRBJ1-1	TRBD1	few	TGCAGCGTCCAGGGGGCATCTGAAGCTTTCTTT	CSVQGASEAFF
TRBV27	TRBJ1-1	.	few	TGTGCCACTCAACAGGGTATGAACACTGAAGCTTTCTTT	CATQQGMNTEAFF
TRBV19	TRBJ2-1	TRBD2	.	TGTGCCAGTAGTGTAATCGGACTAGCGGGAGATGTGGGGCAGTTCTTC	CASSVIGLAGDVGQFF
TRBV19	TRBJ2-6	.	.	TGTGCCAGTAGTATTCACGTTAGCTCTGGGGCCAACGTCCTGACTTTC	CASSIHVSSGANVLTF
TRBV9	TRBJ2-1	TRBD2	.	TGTGCCAGCAGCGTCCTTAGCGGGGGACCCAATGAGCAGTTCTTC	CASSVLSGGPNEQFF
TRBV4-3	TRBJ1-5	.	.	TGCGCCAGCAGCCAAGACCCCTTAGATAATCAGCCCCAGCATTTT	CASSQDPLDNQPQHF
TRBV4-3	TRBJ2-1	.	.	TGCGCCAGCAGCCAAGAGAGAGGAAATCCTAATGAGCAGTTCTTC	CASSQERGNPNEQFF